This TCR beta chain was captured by sequencing in a study of cytomegalovirus exposure and HLA in healthy donors. Remarks on this clone: Other DNA sequences in this specimen translate into the identical CDR3.

The CDR3 loop spans 14 amino acids. Germline values: CDR1 MNHEY, CDR2 SVGAGI. Trimming took 4 bases from V and 4 from J; bases not matched to a gene: 3. This PCR relied on a set of 60 Vbeta primers and 13 Jbeta primers. The method was immunoSEQ multiplex PCR; TCRdb's version includes in-frame clones alone and lacks a portion of them. Of about 150,000 clones detected, 75% appear once; the ten largest clones hold 6% to 8.5%. The sequenced sample was PBMCs. The source of this sequence is a man aged 25-40 years in good health and CMV-seronegative. The rearrangement uses TRBV6-5 and TRBJ2-7; 11 nucleotides match TRBD2. The CDR3 here is CASSLTSGVYEQYF. The CDR3 coding sequence is TGTGCCAGCAGTTTGACTAGCGGGGTATACGAGCAGTACTTC.